These 24 T cell receptor beta chains were all obtained from the same sample, sequenced in a study of shared clonotypes between healthy human individuals. Repertoires were generated with immunoSEQ multiplex PCR, while TCRdb's copy carries only in-frame clones and drops some. The sample lists some 680,000 clones, more than 70% seen once, with under 2% in the top ten. Material for sequencing was memory CD4+ T cells sorted from blood. Sample subset: CD45RA-negative fraction. The receptors here all came from a woman in her twenties or thirties in good health.

The rearrangement joins TRBV30 to TRBJ1-3; D uncertain. CDR3 size: 13 residues. With 1 base removed from V and 0 bases from J, the gap between germline ends came to 4 bases. Per the germline V gene, CDR1 is GTSNPN and CDR2 is SVGIG (reference sequence). CDR3 protein: CAWSDTSGNTIYF. The CDR3 DNA is TGTGCCTGGAGTGATACCTCTGGAAACACCATATATTTT. Filled out from reference TRBV30 and TRBJ1-3, the complete variable domain reads SQTIHQWPATLVQPVGSPLSLECTVEGTSNPNLYWYRQAAGRGLQLLFYSVGIGQISSEVPQNLSASRPQDRQFILSSKKLLLSDSGFYLCAWSDTSGNTIYFGEGSWLTVV.

CDR3 nucleotide sequence: TGTGCCAGCAGCCTGACTAGCAATGAGCAGTTCTTC. Translating it yields CASSLTSNEQFF. This chain connects TRBV28 to TRBJ2-1, with a weak D call TRBD2 (6 bases). This CDR3 is built from 12 residues. V was shortened by 6 bases and J by 6 bases, with 9 bases between the two germline ends. The V gene's germline CDR1 is MDHEN and CDR2 SYDVKM.

This clone has just a few counts. The chain employs TRBV29-1 and TRBJ2-2, with D uncertain. Germline lookup yields CDR1 SQVTM and CDR2 ANQGSEA. Trimming stripped 5 bases from V and 7 bases from J, with 11 bases between. There are 12 residues in the CDR3. Here the CDR3 reads CSVTWGNGELFF. The CDR3 bases are TGCAGCGTTACTTGGGGAAACGGGGAGCTGTTTTTT.

J is TRBJ1-3 and V is TRBV28, with D possibly being TRBD1 (5 bases). V was clipped by 3 bases and J by 7 bases, with 16 bases between them. Per the germline V gene, CDR1 is MDHEN and CDR2 is SYDVKM. CDR3 length equals 15 residues. This CDR3 reads CASSFWGFADNTIYF. The CDR3 nucleotides read TGTGCCAGCAGTTTTTGGGGGTTCGCAGATAACACCATATATTTT.

The chain couples TRBV5-1 to TRBJ2-7, with D uncertain. The CDR3 spans 14 residues. The ends were cut back, 1 base at V and 0 bases at J, with 8 bases in the middle. Germline V gene sequence: CDR1 SGHRS, CDR2 YFSETQ. This chain's CDR3 is CASSLKQSSYEQYF. Written as DNA, the CDR3 is TGCGCCAGCAGCTTGAAACAGAGCTCCTACGAGCAGTACTTC.

This chain links TRBV28 with TRBJ2-7; 8 nucleotides align to TRBD1. CDR1 is MDHEN, CDR2 SYDVKM, per germline. V was pared by 3 bases and J by 0 bases, with 1 base of the junction left unmatched. This CDR3 contains 14 residues. This CDR3 reads CASSFRGRSYEQYF. In DNA form, the CDR3 reads TGTGCCAGCAGTTTCAGGGGGCGCTCCTACGAGCAGTACTTC. Supplemented by reference TRBV28 and TRBJ2-7, the full variable domain reads DVKVTQSSRYLVKRTGEKVFLECVQDMDHENMFWYRQDPGLGLRLIYFSYDVKMKEKGDIPEGYSVSREKKERFSLILESASTNQTSMYLCASSFRGRSYEQYFGPGTRLTVT.

The chain recombines TRBV2 with TRBJ2-5; D not resolved. The V gene lost 3 bases and the J gene lost 0 bases, with 5 bases spanning the gap. Germline loops: CDR1 SNHLY, CDR2 FYNNEI. The CDR3 consists of 13 residues. The CDR3 DNA reads TGTGCCAGCAGTGACAGGTACCAAGAGACCCAGTACTTC. Its protein is CASSDRYQETQYF.

The V gene is TRBV10-1, the J gene TRBJ2-1, with 9 bases lining up with TRBD2. V dropped 2 bases and J dropped 7; count of bases not matched to a gene: 6. The CDR3 consists of 15 residues. Germline lookup yields CDR1 WNHNN and CDR2 SYGVQD (reference sequence). CDR3 in amino acids: CASSENLAGLNEQFF. DNA for the CDR3: TGCGCCAGCAGTGAGAACCTAGCGGGACTTAATGAGCAGTTCTTC.

CDR3 DNA sequence: TGTGCCAGCTCCCTACTAGCGGGAACTAGCACAGATACGCAGTATTTT. The encoded protein is CASSLLAGTSTDTQYF. The chain recombines TRBV18 with TRBJ2-3, with 10 nucleotides matching TRBD2. The germline CDR1 and CDR2 sequences are KGHSH and LQKENI. CDR3 length equals 16 residues. V lost 6 bases, J lost 0 bases, and 6 bases stayed unmatched.

This CDR3 reads CASSLSGATSYEQYF. CDR3 nucleotides: TGTGCCAGCAGCTTATCGGGGGCAACCTCCTACGAGCAGTACTTC. The chain has TRBV7-6 and TRBJ2-7; the D gene could be TRBD1 or TRBD2 (6 bases each). Germline V gene sequence: CDR1 SGHVS, CDR2 FNYEAQ. This CDR3 is built from 15 residues. Trimming removed 2 bases at V and 0 bases at J, with 11 bases between.

The V gene is TRBV21-1, the J gene TRBJ2-5; the tabulated D call, TRBD2, remains unverified against the DNA. TRBV21-1 is an annotated pseudogene. This CDR3 has 15 residues. The CDR3 region is CASSIPSGRWETQYF. CDR3 coding DNA: TGTGCCAGCAGCATCCCTAGCGGGAGGTGGGAGACCCAGTACTTC.

There are a few counts of this clone. The gene calls are TRBV27 and TRBJ2-7; 7 bases match TRBD1. V lost 3 bases and J lost 3; bases outside the gene matches: 23. Germline CDR1 and CDR2: MNHEY and SMNVEV (reference sequence). The CDR3 runs 20 residues. CDR3 region: CASSFKRRQGLASLYYEQYF. The DNA of the CDR3 is TGTGCCAGCAGTTTTAAGCGCCGACAGGGTCTAGCCAGCCTTTACTACGAGCAGTACTTC.

J is TRBJ2-5 and V is TRBV7-9, with TRBD2 matching 10 bases. Trimming at V came to 6 bases and at J to 3 bases, leaving 10 bases not matched to a gene. From germline, CDR1 is SEHNR and CDR2 FQNEAQ (reference sequence). This CDR3 is 16 amino acids long. The CDR3 DNA is TGTGCCAGCAGACCCAGAGCGGGAGGGCCTAAAGAGACCCAGTACTTC. Amino acids: CASRPRAGGPKETQYF.

The CDR3 DNA reads TGTGCCACCAGCAACCCCGACGTTAGCCAAGAGACCCAGTACTTC. Amino acid sequence: CATSNPDVSQETQYF. This chain connects TRBV15 to TRBJ2-5; D ambiguous. The CDR3 is made up of 15 amino acids. Per germline, CDR1 LNHNV and CDR2 YYDKDF (reference sequence). Trimming cost V 4 bases and J 1 base, with 13 bases left between them.

Only a few counts were recorded for this clone. The chain joins TRBV25-1 to TRBJ2-7; TRBD1 matches at 7 bases. Germline lookup yields CDR1 MGHDK and CDR2 SYGVNS. Germline trimming cut 4 bases from V and 0 bases from J; bases unmatched to any gene: 6. The CDR3 extends over 15 amino acids. The CDR3 DNA is TGTGCCAGCAGTGGGGACAGAGACCCCTCCTACGAGCAGTACTTC. Its protein product is CASSGDRDPSYEQYF.

The genes are TRBV19 and TRBJ1-1; D possibly corresponds to TRBD1 (5 bases). V shed 5 bases and J shed 4 bases, with 11 bases lying between them. Germline V CDR1 and CDR2: LNHDA, SQIVND (reference sequence). The length of the CDR3 is 13 residues. CDR3 DNA sequence: TGTGCCAGTAGTGTTATTAGGGGCACTGAAGCTTTCTTT. It yields the protein CASSVIRGTEAFF. Combining the CDR3 with reference TRBV19 and TRBJ1-1 gives the whole variable domain DGGITQSPKYLFRKEGQNVTLSCEQNLNHDAMYWYRQDPGQGLRLIYYSQIVNDFQKGDIAEGYSVSREKKESFPLTVTSAQKNPTAFYLCASSVIRGTEAFFGQGTRLTVV.

The gene calls are TRBV6-5 and TRBJ2-1, with TRBD1 as a possible D gene (5 bases). Germline CDR1 reads MNHEY; CDR2 reads SVGAGI. CDR3 size: 16 residues. V shed 0 bases and J shed 8 bases, with 17 bases lying between them. CDR3 DNA sequence: TGTGCCAGCAGTTACTCGAGACTCCCCATAGGGGATGAGCAGTTCTTC. Encoded protein: CASSYSRLPIGDEQFF.

In DNA, the CDR3 is TGCGCCAGCAGCTTGGGTATCTACAATGAGCAGTTCTTC. Translated, it gives CASSLGIYNEQFF. The chain uses TRBV5-1 and TRBJ2-1; unclear D gene. V was trimmed by 0 bases and J by 3 bases, leaving 4 bases between them. This CDR3 comprises 13 residues. The germline V gene has CDR1 SGHRS and CDR2 YFSETQ.

Remarks on this clone: One base away lies a much larger clone, so this may be a sequencing read error. Other DNA sequences within the sample encode an identical CDR3. J is TRBJ1-5 and V is TRBV19; 7 nucleotides align to TRBD1. Germline V lookup: CDR1 LNHDA, CDR2 SQIVND (reference sequence). The CDR3 runs 13 residues. V shed 4 bases, J shed 5 bases, and the junction held 2 bases outside the gene matches. CDR3 sequence: CASSTQGDQPQHF. In DNA form, the CDR3 reads TGTGCCAGTAGTACGCAGGGGGATCAGCCCCAGCATTTT.

The rearrangement uses TRBV11-2 and TRBJ2-4; maybe TRBD2 (6 bases). Trimming took 2 bases from V and 7 from J, leaving 12 bases between them. CDR3 length: 14 amino acids. Germline assignment: CDR1 SGHAT and CDR2 FQNNGV. The CDR3 region is CASSLLGGLNIQYF. Here the CDR3 DNA reads TGTGCCAGCAGCTTACTCGGGGGATTGAACATTCAGTACTTC.

This sequence joins TRBV5-4 and TRBJ2-1, with D perhaps matching TRBD1 or TRBD2 (5 bases each). Germline V CDR1 and CDR2: SGHNT, YYREEE (reference sequence). The CDR3 covers 12 residues. Between the trimmed V and J ends, which lost 3 bases and 8 bases, there was a span of 9 bases. CDR3 DNA sequence: TGTGCCAGCAGCTGGGACCTTGATGAGCAGTTCTTC. This encodes CASSWDLDEQFF.

This chain links TRBV28 with TRBJ2-7; unclear D gene. The CDR3 is made up of 14 amino acids. Germline CDR1 and CDR2: MDHEN and SYDVKM. Trimming cost V 4 bases and J 0 bases, with 10 bases left between them. This CDR3 reads CASSSGAHSYEQYF. The CDR3 DNA reads TGTGCCAGCAGTTCCGGAGCCCACTCCTACGAGCAGTACTTC.

The genes are TRBV5-4 and TRBJ2-2; 14 positions agree with TRBD2. Trimming at V came to 4 bases and at J to 5 bases, leaving 4 bases not matched to a gene. This CDR3 is 16 amino acids long. The germline V gene encodes CDR1 SGHNT and CDR2 YYREEE (reference sequence). The CDR3 is CASSVGTSGRTGELFF. CDR3 DNA sequence: TGTGCCAGCAGCGTAGGGACTAGCGGGAGAACCGGGGAGCTGTTTTTT.

The chain employs TRBV28 and TRBJ2-7; 13 bases are shared with TRBD2. Germline V CDR1 and CDR2: MDHEN, SYDVKM. With 5 bases clipped from V and 5 bases from J, the junction kept 6 bases outside the gene matches. The CDR3 totals 15 residues. CDR3 in DNA: TGTGCCAGCAGTCCCTTCGGACTAGCGGGAGACGAGCAGTACTTC. It specifies CASSPFGLAGDEQYF.